This T cell receptor (beta chain) was found in a study of T cell responses to AZD1222 COVID-19 vaccine. This clone is a singleton in its sample. Generated by immunoSEQ multiplex PCR, the TCRdb table keeps only in-frame clones and is missing some. The profile covers approximately 200,000 clones, with about 87% appearing a single time and about 3% taken by the ten largest. The CDR3 is 17 residues long. With 6 bases removed from V and 0 bases from J, the gap between germline ends came to 17 bases. J is TRBJ1-4 and V is TRBV23-1; D gene unclear. TRBV23-1 is sorted into the ORF group, with uncertain function. The sample in question was peripheral blood, obtained on day 0 of MenACWY control vaccination. The receptor was isolated from an adult in good health. Here the CDR3 reads CASRPRGEIATNEKLFF. The CDR3 bases are TGCGCCAGCAGACCGCGGGGAGAAATAGCAACTAATGAAAAACTGTTTTTT.